This T cell receptor beta chain appears in the sequencing data of a study of blood T cells in healthy people across ages. This clonotype was seen more than once but under ten times. As yet, its antigen is unknown. It was with a sample-barcoded 5' primer and a J-beta primer mix that a second PCR of roughly 7 to 12 cycles was run. Each CDR3 protein is one row after TCRdb ran MiXCR on the 5' RACE reads. The sample lists fewer than 750,000 distinct CDR3 sequences, 45% to 55% occurring once. The CDR3 has 13 residues. V gave up 11 bases and J gave up 2 bases; unmatched junction bases: 7. Looked up from germline, CDR1 is SGHAT and CDR2 is FQDESV (reference sequence). Broader study findings: Higher diversity, along with more naive CD4+ cells, distinguished long-lived donors from aged donors. A roughly linear fall in TCR beta diversity per million T cells was seen with increasing age.

This sequence joins TRBV11-1 and TRBJ2-3, with 7 bases lining up with TRBD1. The sequencing sample was made of blood. The TCR was taken from an elderly man in good health. The CDR3 is CAAGTDLTDTQYF. DNA of the CDR3: TGTGCCGCCGGGACAGACCTCACAGATACGCAGTATTTT.